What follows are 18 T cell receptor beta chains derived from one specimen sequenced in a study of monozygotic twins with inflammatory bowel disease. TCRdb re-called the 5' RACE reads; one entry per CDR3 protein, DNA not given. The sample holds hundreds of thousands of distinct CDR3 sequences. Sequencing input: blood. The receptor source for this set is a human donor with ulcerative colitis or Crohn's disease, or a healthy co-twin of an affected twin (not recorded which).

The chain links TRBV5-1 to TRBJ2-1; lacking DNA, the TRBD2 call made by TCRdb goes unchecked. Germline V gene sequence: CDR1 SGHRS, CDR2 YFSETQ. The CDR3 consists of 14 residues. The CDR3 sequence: CASSWEGRGDEQFF.

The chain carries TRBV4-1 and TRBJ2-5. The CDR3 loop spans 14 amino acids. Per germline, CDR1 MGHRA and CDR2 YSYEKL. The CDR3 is CASSQDTVGETQYF.

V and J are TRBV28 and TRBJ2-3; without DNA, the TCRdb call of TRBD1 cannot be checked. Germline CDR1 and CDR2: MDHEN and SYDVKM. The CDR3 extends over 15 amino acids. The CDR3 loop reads CASSLWGGLTDTQYF.

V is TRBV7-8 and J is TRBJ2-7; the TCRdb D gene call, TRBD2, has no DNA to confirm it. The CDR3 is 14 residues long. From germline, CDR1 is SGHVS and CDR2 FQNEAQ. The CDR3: CASNKPGLESEQYF.

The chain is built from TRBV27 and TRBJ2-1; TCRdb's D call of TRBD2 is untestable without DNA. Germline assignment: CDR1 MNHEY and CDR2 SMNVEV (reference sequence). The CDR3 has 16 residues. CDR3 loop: CASSSSKREGRNEQFF.

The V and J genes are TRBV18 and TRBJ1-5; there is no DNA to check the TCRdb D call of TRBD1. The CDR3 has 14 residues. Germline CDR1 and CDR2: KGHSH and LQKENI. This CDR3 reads CASSPAGANQPQHF.

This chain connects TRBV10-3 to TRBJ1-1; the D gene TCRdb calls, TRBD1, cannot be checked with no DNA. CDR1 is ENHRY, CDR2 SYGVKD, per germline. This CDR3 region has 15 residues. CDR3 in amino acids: CAISAGRQGDTEAFF.

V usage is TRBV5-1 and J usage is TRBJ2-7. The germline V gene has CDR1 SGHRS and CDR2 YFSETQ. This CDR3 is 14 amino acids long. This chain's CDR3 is CASSLPTSAYEQYF.

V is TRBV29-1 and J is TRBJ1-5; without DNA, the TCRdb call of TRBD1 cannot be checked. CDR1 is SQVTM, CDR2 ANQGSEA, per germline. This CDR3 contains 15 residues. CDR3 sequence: CSVEGGETGSQPQHF.

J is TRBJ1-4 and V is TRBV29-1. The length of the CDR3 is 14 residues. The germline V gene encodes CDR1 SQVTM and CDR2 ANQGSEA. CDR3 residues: CSVEEAGDGEKLFF.

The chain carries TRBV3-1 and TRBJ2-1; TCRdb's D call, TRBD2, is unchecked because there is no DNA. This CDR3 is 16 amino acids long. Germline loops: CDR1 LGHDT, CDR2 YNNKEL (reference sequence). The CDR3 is CASSQGPAGGYNEQFF.

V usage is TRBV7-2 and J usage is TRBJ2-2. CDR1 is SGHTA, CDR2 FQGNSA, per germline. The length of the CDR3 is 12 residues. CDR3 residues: CASSLAVGELFF.

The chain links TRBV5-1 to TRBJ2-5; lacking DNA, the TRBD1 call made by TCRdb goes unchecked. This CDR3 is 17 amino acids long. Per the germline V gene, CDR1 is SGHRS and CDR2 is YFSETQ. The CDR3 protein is CASSLDPGRGLIATQYF. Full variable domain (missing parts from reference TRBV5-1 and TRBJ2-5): KAGVTQTPRYLIKTRGQQVTLSCSPISGHRSVSWYQQTPGQGLQFLFEYFSETQRNKGNFPGRFSGRQFSNSRSEMNVSTLELGDSALYLCASSLDPGRGLIATQYFGPGTRLLVL.

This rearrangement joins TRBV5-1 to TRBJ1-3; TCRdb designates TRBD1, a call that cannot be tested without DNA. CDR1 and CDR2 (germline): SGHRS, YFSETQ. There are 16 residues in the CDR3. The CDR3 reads CASSLEPGASGNTIYF. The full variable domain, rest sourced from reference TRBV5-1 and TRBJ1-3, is KAGVTQTPRYLIKTRGQQVTLSCSPISGHRSVSWYQQTPGQGLQFLFEYFSETQRNKGNFPGRFSGRQFSNSRSEMNVSTLELGDSALYLCASSLEPGASGNTIYFGEGSWLTVV.

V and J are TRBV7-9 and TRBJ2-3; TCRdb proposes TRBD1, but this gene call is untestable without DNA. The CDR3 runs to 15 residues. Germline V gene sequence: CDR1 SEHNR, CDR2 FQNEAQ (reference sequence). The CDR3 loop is CASSFGDRSPDTQYF.

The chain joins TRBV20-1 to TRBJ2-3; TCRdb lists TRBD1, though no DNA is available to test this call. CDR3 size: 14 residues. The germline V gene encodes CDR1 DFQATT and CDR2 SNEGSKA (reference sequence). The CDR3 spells CSPAKGTGSDTQYF.

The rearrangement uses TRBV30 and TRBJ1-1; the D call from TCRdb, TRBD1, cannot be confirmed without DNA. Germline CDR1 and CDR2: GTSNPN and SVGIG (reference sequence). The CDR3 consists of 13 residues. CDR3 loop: CAWKLQGNTEAFF. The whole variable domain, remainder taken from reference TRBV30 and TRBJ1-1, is SQTIHQWPATLVQPVGSPLSLECTVEGTSNPNLYWYRQAAGRGLQLLFYSVGIGQISSEVPQNLSASRPQDRQFILSSKKLLLSDSGFYLCAWKLQGNTEAFFGQGTRLTVV.

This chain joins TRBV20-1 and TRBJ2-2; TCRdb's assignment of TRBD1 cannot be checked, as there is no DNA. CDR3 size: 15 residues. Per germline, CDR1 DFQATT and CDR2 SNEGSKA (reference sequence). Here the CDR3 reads CSARPGEYDTGELFF.